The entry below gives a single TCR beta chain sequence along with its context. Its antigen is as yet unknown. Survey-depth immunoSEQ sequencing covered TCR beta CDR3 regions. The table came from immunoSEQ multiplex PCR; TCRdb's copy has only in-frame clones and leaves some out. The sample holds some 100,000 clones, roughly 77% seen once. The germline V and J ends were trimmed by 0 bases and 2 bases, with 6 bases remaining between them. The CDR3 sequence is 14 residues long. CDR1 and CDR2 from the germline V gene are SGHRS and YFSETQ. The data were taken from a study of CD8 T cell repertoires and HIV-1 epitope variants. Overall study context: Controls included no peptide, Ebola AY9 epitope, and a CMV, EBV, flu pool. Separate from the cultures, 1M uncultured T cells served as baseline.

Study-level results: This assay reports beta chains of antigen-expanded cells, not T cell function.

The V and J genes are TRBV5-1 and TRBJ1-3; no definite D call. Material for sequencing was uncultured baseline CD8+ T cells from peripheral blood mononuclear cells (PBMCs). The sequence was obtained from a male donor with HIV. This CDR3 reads CASSLDQTGNTIYF. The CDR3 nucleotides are TGCGCCAGCAGCTTGGATCAAACTGGAAACACCATATATTTT.